Shown below are 4 T cell receptor beta chains from a single sample sequenced in a study of Graves' ophthalmopathy and Graves' hyperthyroidism. Amplified material comprised TCR beta CDR3 regions derived from RNA transcripts. An opening RT-PCR round employed HTBI primers and preceded a second-round multiplex PCR. TCRdb redid the calling of the multiplex PCR reads with MiXCR, one entry per CDR3 protein. The data show around 1,200,000 distinct CDR3 sequences, with about 40% seen just once and around 10% held by the top ten. The sample consisted of peripheral blood or thyroid tissue (not recorded which). These receptors were obtained from an adult man with Graves' hyperthyroidism.

The chain employs TRBV7-3 and TRBJ1-1; perhaps TRBD1 as D (6 bases). Germline values: CDR1 SGHTA, CDR2 FQGTGA. Deletions cut 5 bases from V and 4 bases from J, with 11 bases between. The CDR3 is made up of 13 amino acids. The CDR3 protein is CASSRGAVTEAFF. The CDR3, as DNA: TGTGCCAGCAGCAGGGGGGCAGTCACTGAAGCTTTCTTT.

This clonotype was recorded a few times. The V and J genes are TRBV2 and TRBJ2-7, with D maybe TRBD1 (5 bases). The CDR3 length is 13 residues. Trimming cost V 10 bases and J 2 bases, with 15 bases left between them. CDR1 is SNHLY and CDR2 is FYNNEI in the germline V gene. DNA of the CDR3: TGTGCCATTCAACCGGACACAGCCTACGAGCAGTACTTC. It specifies CAIQPDTAYEQYF.

This clonotype has at least ten counts. The V call is TRBV7-9, the J call TRBJ1-2; 10 nucleotides agree with TRBD1. The CDR3 loop spans 14 amino acids. Per the germline V gene, CDR1 is SEHNR and CDR2 is FQNEAQ (reference sequence). Unmatched junction bases numbered 7, after V lost 5 bases and J lost 7 bases. The CDR3 sequence: CASSPDRGQGGYTF. The CDR3 coding sequence is TGTGCCAGCAGCCCCGACAGGGGGCAAGGTGGCTACACCTTC.

The table lists this clonotype with many counts. This rearrangement joins TRBV20-1 to TRBJ2-5; D not certain. The V gene lost 3 bases and the J gene lost 5 bases, with 16 bases spanning the gap. CDR3 length: 14 amino acids. In germline, CDR1 is DFQATT, CDR2 SNEGSKA (reference sequence). The CDR3 nucleotides are TGCAGTGCTAGTACGTCGGCAGTACGCGAGACCCAGTACTTC. This translates into CSASTSAVRETQYF.